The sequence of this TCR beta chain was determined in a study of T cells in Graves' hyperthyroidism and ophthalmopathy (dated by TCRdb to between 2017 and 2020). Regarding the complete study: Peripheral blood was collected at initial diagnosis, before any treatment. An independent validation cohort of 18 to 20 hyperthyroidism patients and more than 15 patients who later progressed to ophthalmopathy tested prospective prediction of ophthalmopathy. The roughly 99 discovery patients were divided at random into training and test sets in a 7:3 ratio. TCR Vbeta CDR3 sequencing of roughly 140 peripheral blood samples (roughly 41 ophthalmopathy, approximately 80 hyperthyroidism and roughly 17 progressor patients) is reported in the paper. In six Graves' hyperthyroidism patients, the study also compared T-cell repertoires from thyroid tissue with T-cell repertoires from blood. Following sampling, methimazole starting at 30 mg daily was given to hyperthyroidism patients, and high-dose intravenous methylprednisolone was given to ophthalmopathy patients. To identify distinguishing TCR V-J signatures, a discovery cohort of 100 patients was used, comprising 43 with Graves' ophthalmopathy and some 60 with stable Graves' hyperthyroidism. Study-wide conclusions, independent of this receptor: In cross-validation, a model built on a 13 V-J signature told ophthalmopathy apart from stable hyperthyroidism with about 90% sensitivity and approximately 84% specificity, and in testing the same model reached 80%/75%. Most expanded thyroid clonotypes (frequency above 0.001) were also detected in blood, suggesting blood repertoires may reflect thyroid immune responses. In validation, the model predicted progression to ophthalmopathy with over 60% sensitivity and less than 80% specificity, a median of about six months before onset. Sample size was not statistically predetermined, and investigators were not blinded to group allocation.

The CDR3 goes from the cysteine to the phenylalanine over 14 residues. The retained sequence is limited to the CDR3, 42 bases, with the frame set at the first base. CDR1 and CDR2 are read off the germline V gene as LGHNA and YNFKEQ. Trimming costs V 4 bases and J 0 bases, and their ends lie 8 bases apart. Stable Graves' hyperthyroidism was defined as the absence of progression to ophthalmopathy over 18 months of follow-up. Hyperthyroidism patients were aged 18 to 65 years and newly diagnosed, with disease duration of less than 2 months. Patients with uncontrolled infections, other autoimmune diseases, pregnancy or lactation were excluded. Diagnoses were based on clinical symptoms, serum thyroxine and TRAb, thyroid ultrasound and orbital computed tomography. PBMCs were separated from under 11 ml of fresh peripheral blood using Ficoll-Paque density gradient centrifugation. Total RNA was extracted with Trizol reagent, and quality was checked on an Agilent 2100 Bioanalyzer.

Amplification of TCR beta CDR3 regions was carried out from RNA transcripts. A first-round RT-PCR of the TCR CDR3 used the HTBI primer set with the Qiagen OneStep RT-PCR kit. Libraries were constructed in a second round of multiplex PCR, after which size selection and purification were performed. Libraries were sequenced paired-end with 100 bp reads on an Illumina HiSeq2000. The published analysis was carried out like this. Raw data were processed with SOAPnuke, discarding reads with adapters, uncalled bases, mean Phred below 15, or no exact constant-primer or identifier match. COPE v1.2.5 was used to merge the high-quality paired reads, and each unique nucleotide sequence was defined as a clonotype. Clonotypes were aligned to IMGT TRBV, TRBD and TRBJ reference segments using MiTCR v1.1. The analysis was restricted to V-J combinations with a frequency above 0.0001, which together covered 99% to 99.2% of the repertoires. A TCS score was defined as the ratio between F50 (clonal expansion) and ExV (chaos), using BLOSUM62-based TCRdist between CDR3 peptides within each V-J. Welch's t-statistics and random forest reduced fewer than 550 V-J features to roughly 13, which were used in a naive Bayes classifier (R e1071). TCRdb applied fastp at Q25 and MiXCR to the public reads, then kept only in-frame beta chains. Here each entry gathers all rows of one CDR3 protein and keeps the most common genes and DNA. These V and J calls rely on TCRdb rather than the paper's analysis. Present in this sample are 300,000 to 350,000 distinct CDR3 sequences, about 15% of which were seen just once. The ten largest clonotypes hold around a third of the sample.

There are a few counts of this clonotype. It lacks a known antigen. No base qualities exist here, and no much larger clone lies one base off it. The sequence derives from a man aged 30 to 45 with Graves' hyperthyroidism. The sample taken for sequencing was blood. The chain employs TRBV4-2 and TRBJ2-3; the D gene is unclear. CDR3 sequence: CASSRARSTDTQYF. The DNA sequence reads TGTGCCAGCAGCCGGGCCCGTAGCACAGATACGCAGTATTTT.